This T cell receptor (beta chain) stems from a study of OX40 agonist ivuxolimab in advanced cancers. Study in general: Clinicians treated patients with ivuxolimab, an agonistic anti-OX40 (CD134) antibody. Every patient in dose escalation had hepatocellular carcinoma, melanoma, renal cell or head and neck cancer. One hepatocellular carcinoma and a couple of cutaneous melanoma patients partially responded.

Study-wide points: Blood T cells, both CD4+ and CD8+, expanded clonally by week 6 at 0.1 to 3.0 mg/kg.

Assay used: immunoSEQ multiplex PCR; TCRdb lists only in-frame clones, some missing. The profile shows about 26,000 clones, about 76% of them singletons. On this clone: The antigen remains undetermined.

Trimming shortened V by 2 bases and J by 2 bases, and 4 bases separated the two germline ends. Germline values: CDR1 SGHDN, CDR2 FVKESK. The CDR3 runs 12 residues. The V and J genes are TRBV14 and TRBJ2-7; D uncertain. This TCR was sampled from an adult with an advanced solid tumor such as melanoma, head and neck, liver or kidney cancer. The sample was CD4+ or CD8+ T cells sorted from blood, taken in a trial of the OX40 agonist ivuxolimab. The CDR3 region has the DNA TGTGCCAGCAGCCAAAACCCCTACGAGCAGTACTTC. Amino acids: CASSQNPYEQYF.